Listed below are T cell receptor beta chains from one sample, sequenced in a study of T cells in narcolepsy. Clones were read by immunoSEQ multiplex PCR, and TCRdb kept only the in-frame ones, dropping some. This table holds tens of thousands of clones, approximately 84% found once. Material: CD45RA- memory CD4+ T cells from PBMCs. The receptors were sampled from a human donor with narcolepsy. CDR3s include the opening cysteine and the closing phenylalanine or tryptophan. Each record gives: J gene, clone size, V gene, D gene, CDR3 DNA, CDR3 protein. D genes are given only for firm matches. Only part of the rows carry a size: once, few, many, or a class if the clone is expanded.

J gene: TRBJ2-7
clone size: .
V gene: TRBV2
D gene: TRBD1
CDR3 DNA: TGTGCCAGCAGTGAAGGGGACAGGGACCTCTACGAGCAGTACTTC
CDR3 protein: CASSEGDRDLYEQYF

J gene: TRBJ2-7
clone size: .
V gene: TRBV18
D gene: TRBD2
CDR3 DNA: TGTGCCAGCTCACCACTTAGAGGACTAGGTCCCTACGAGCAGTACTTC
CDR3 protein: CASSPLRGLGPYEQYF

J gene: TRBJ2-1
clone size: few
V gene: TRBV14
D gene: TRBD2
CDR3 DNA: TGTGCCAGCAGCCGAAGCGCGGGACTAGCGGCCGAGCAGTTCTTC
CDR3 protein: CASSRSAGLAAEQFF

J gene: TRBJ2-3
clone size: once
V gene: TRBV6-1
D gene: TRBD2
CDR3 DNA: TGTGCCATCCTGACTAGCGGGAGGGCCACAGATACGCAGTATTTT
CDR3 protein: CAILTSGRATDTQYF

J gene: TRBJ2-7
clone size: few
V gene: TRBV6-5
D gene: .
CDR3 DNA: TGTGCCAGCAGTTACTCCACCGGGAACGAGCAGTACTTC
CDR3 protein: CASSYSTGNEQYF

J gene: TRBJ2-2
clone size: .
V gene: TRBV15
D gene: TRBD2
CDR3 DNA: TGTGCCACCAGCAAAGGGACTAGCGGGAGGCGGAACACCGGGGAGCTGTTTTTT
CDR3 protein: CATSKGTSGRRNTGELFF

J gene: TRBJ1-6
clone size: .
V gene: TRBV5-1
D gene: .
CDR3 DNA: TGCGCCAGCAGCTTGTTCGAAGGGGGATCACCCCTCCACTTT
CDR3 protein: CASSLFEGGSPLHF

J gene: TRBJ1-5
clone size: .
V gene: TRBV6-1
D gene: TRBD1
CDR3 DNA: TGTGCCAGCAAAAGGACAGGGCCGAGCAATCAGCCCCAGCATTTT
CDR3 protein: CASKRTGPSNQPQHF

J gene: TRBJ1-1
clone size: .
V gene: TRBV7-3
D gene: .
CDR3 DNA: TGTGCCAGCAGCTCGACTGAGAACACTGAAGCTTTCTTT
CDR3 protein: CASSSTENTEAFF

J gene: TRBJ2-2
clone size: .
V gene: TRBV18
D gene: .
CDR3 DNA: TGTGCCAGCTCACCACCATTCACGGGGGCCGGGGAGCTGTTTTTT
CDR3 protein: CASSPPFTGAGELFF

J gene: TRBJ2-5
clone size: .
V gene: TRBV5-1
D gene: TRBD1
CDR3 DNA: TGCGCCAGCAGCTTGGGGGACAGGGGAAAAGAGACCCAGTACTTC
CDR3 protein: CASSLGDRGKETQYF

J gene: TRBJ1-5
clone size: .
V gene: TRBV9
D gene: .
CDR3 DNA: TGTGCCAGCAGCTACCTGGACAGTAATCAGCCCCAGCATTTT
CDR3 protein: CASSYLDSNQPQHF

J gene: TRBJ2-2
clone size: .
V gene: TRBV28
D gene: .
CDR3 DNA: TGTGCCAGCGAGTTCCGCAATTATGCCGGGGAGCTGTTTTTT
CDR3 protein: CASEFRNYAGELFF

J gene: TRBJ2-7
clone size: .
V gene: TRBV18
D gene: .
CDR3 DNA: TGTGCCAGCTCTTTACAGGGCGAGCAGTACTTC
CDR3 protein: CASSLQGEQYF

J gene: TRBJ1-2
clone size: .
V gene: TRBV7-2
D gene: TRBD1
CDR3 DNA: TGTGCCAGCACCCAAGGGGGCGTCGATGGCTACACCTTC
CDR3 protein: CASTQGGVDGYTF

J gene: TRBJ2-3
clone size: .
V gene: TRBV4-1
D gene: TRBD2
CDR3 DNA: TGCGCCAGCAGCCAAGAGGCTAGCGGGTACCCAGATACGCAGTATTTT
CDR3 protein: CASSQEASGYPDTQYF

J gene: TRBJ1-1
clone size: .
V gene: TRBV6-4
D gene: .
CDR3 DNA: TGTGCCAGCAGCCGGGATGGGAGGGCCACTGAAGCTTTCTTT
CDR3 protein: CASSRDGRATEAFF

J gene: TRBJ2-7
clone size: .
V gene: TRBV2
D gene: .
CDR3 DNA: TGTGCCAGCAGTGAAGCGTTAACATTCGGCGAGCAGTACTTC
CDR3 protein: CASSEALTFGEQYF

J gene: TRBJ2-1
clone size: .
V gene: TRBV19
D gene: TRBD2
CDR3 DNA: TGTGCCAGTAGTATACCCCCGGGACTAGCTTTGTACAATGAGCAGTTCTTC
CDR3 protein: CASSIPPGLALYNEQFF

J gene: TRBJ2-3
clone size: .
V gene: TRBV2
D gene: .
CDR3 DNA: TGTGCCAGCAGTAAAGGACAGACAGATACGCAGTATTTT
CDR3 protein: CASSKGQTDTQYF

J gene: TRBJ2-2
clone size: .
V gene: TRBV6-1
D gene: .
CDR3 DNA: TGTGCCAGCAAGTTAGACCACACCGGGGAGCTGTTTTTT
CDR3 protein: CASKLDHTGELFF

J gene: TRBJ1-2
clone size: .
V gene: TRBV27
D gene: TRBD1
CDR3 DNA: TGTGCCAGCACAAATTTAGGGACAGCCGATTCCTATGGCTACACCTTC
CDR3 protein: CASTNLGTADSYGYTF

J gene: TRBJ2-6
clone size: .
V gene: TRBV6-1
D gene: TRBD2
CDR3 DNA: TGTGCCACCAACGCGGGAGATGGGGCCAACGTCCTGACTTTC
CDR3 protein: CATNAGDGANVLTF

J gene: TRBJ2-1
clone size: few
V gene: TRBV27
D gene: TRBD2
CDR3 DNA: TGTGCCAGCAGTTTTCTGGGGCTAGCGGGAGGGACAAACTACAATGAGCAGTTCTTC
CDR3 protein: CASSFLGLAGGTNYNEQFF

J gene: TRBJ2-7
clone size: few
V gene: TRBV28
D gene: .
CDR3 DNA: TGTGCCAGCAGTTTAATCGGGAACTCCTACGAGCAGTACTTC
CDR3 protein: CASSLIGNSYEQYF

J gene: TRBJ2-6
clone size: once
V gene: TRBV28
D gene: .
CDR3 DNA: TGTGCCAGCAGTAATTACTACAGCTCTGGGGCCAACGTCCTGACTTTC
CDR3 protein: CASSNYYSSGANVLTF

J gene: TRBJ2-7
clone size: .
V gene: TRBV18
D gene: .
CDR3 DNA: TGTGCCAGCTCACCATCCGGGACACGCAGCTCCTACGAGCAGTACTTC
CDR3 protein: CASSPSGTRSSYEQYF

J gene: TRBJ2-6
clone size: .
V gene: TRBV2
D gene: .
CDR3 DNA: TGTGCCAGCAGTGGGGACGGGGCATATACTGGGGCCAACGTCCTGACTTTC
CDR3 protein: CASSGDGAYTGANVLTF

J gene: TRBJ1-2
clone size: .
V gene: TRBV5-1
D gene: .
CDR3 DNA: TGCGCCAGCAGCTTGGATCCGGGGGCAGGTGGCTACACCTTC
CDR3 protein: CASSLDPGAGGYTF

J gene: TRBJ2-1
clone size: .
V gene: TRBV28
D gene: .
CDR3 DNA: TGTGCCAGCACCTCCGGACTGGGATCCTACAATGAGCAGTTCTTC
CDR3 protein: CASTSGLGSYNEQFF

J gene: TRBJ1-1
clone size: .
V gene: TRBV18
D gene: TRBD1
CDR3 DNA: TGTGCCAGCTCCCTCGGGGGACAGCTTGAAGCTTTCTTT
CDR3 protein: CASSLGGQLEAFF

J gene: TRBJ1-1
clone size: .
V gene: TRBV7-2
D gene: .
CDR3 DNA: TGTGCCAGCAGCTTAGGGGGAATGAGAACTGAAGCTTTCTTT
CDR3 protein: CASSLGGMRTEAFF

J gene: TRBJ2-7
clone size: .
V gene: TRBV11-2
D gene: .
CDR3 DNA: TGTGCCAGCAGCCTTAGGCAATTGGGCATGAGCGAGCAGTACTTC
CDR3 protein: CASSLRQLGMSEQYF

J gene: TRBJ2-3
clone size: .
V gene: TRBV27
D gene: TRBD2
CDR3 DNA: TGTGCCAGCAAGGGGACTAGCGGGAGATTGGATACGCAGTATTTT
CDR3 protein: CASKGTSGRLDTQYF

J gene: TRBJ2-1
clone size: once
V gene: TRBV7-3
D gene: TRBD2
CDR3 DNA: TGTGCCAGCAGCAATACACGTTCCCTAGCGGGAAGTGAGCAGTTCTTC
CDR3 protein: CASSNTRSLAGSEQFF

J gene: TRBJ2-5
clone size: .
V gene: TRBV11-2
D gene: TRBD2
CDR3 DNA: TGTGCCAGCAGACCCGGGACTAGCGGCCCGCGCTACCAAGAGACCCAGTACTTC
CDR3 protein: CASRPGTSGPRYQETQYF

J gene: TRBJ2-7
clone size: .
V gene: TRBV29-1
D gene: .
CDR3 DNA: TGCAGCGTTGGGGAGAGAAACCCGAGCTACGAGCAGTACTTC
CDR3 protein: CSVGERNPSYEQYF

J gene: TRBJ2-2
clone size: .
V gene: TRBV19
D gene: .
CDR3 DNA: TGTGCCAGTACCCACACCGGGGAGCTGTTTTTT
CDR3 protein: CASTHTGELFF

J gene: TRBJ2-3
clone size: .
V gene: TRBV18
D gene: .
CDR3 DNA: TGTGCCAGCTCACCACCGTCGGTTGGCACAGATACGCAGTATTTT
CDR3 protein: CASSPPSVGTDTQYF

J gene: TRBJ2-5
clone size: .
V gene: TRBV11-2
D gene: TRBD2
CDR3 DNA: TGTGCCAGCAGCTTAAGCGGGAGAGGGGGAGAGACCCAGTACTTC
CDR3 protein: CASSLSGRGGETQYF

J gene: TRBJ2-7
clone size: .
V gene: TRBV29-1
D gene: .
CDR3 DNA: TGCAGCGTTGATGGGCGGGGGCGCGAGCAGTACTTC
CDR3 protein: CSVDGRGREQYF

J gene: TRBJ2-1
clone size: once
V gene: TRBV4-1
D gene: TRBD2
CDR3 DNA: TGCGCCAGCAGCCTGGGACTAGGATCCTACAATGAGCAGTTCTTC
CDR3 protein: CASSLGLGSYNEQFF

J gene: TRBJ2-1
clone size: .
V gene: TRBV5-6
D gene: TRBD1
CDR3 DNA: TGTGCCAGCAGTGGAGGACAGGGTTTCCGCTCCTACAATGAGCAGTTCTTC
CDR3 protein: CASSGGQGFRSYNEQFF

J gene: TRBJ2-1
clone size: .
V gene: TRBV5-1
D gene: TRBD1
CDR3 DNA: TGCGCCAGCAGCTCTGACCCCGGGACAGGATACAATGAGCAGTTCTTC
CDR3 protein: CASSSDPGTGYNEQFF

J gene: TRBJ2-7
clone size: few
V gene: TRBV6-5
D gene: .
CDR3 DNA: TGTGCCAGCAGTCAGACAAGGTACGAGCAGTACTTC
CDR3 protein: CASSQTRYEQYF

J gene: TRBJ2-5
clone size: .
V gene: TRBV7-9
D gene: .
CDR3 DNA: TGTGCCAGCAGCTTAGGGGATTCCCAGTACTTC
CDR3 protein: CASSLGDSQYF

J gene: TRBJ1-2
clone size: .
V gene: TRBV5-1
D gene: .
CDR3 DNA: TGCGCCAGCAGCCAACCACGAGGACTTGGTGGCTACACCTTC
CDR3 protein: CASSQPRGLGGYTF

J gene: TRBJ2-1
clone size: .
V gene: TRBV9
D gene: .
CDR3 DNA: TGTGCCAGCAGCGTGGGGGGCGGCTACAATGAGCAGTTCTTC
CDR3 protein: CASSVGGGYNEQFF

J gene: TRBJ2-2
clone size: .
V gene: TRBV28
D gene: TRBD2
CDR3 DNA: TGTGCCAGCAGGGTCCGGACTAGCGGGAGGCAAGGGGAGCTGTTTTTT
CDR3 protein: CASRVRTSGRQGELFF